This T cell receptor (beta chain) came from a study of blood T cell repertoires in COVID-19. Methods used by the authors: Amplification of reference gene primers provided the estimated nucleated cell counts. Sequencing was performed with immunoSEQ multiplex PCR; in TCRdb, only in-frame clones are kept and a portion is missing. V and J calls and clone size come straight from that table; D and trimming were deduced from the DNA. The repertoire holds 110,000 to 150,000 clones, with about 80% as singletons. Those who participated ranged in age from about 18 to 89 years and resided in approximately 23 US areas. Clinical histories supplied by participants themselves formed the basis of cohort assignment. Donors in Cohort 3 counted as recovered after two negative PCRs, clearance, or symptom resolution. CDR3 size: 14 residues. Trimming at V came to 0 bases and at J to 8 bases, leaving 4 bases not matched to a gene. The germline V gene encodes CDR1 SGHRS and CDR2 YFSETQ.

The genes are TRBV5-1 and TRBJ1-2; 10 bases match TRBD1. This TCR was sampled from a woman aged 50 to 60 who had recovered from COVID-19. Material: PBMCs or T cells enriched from blood (not recorded which). CDR3 coding DNA: TGCGCCAGCAGCTTGGGTGGACAGGGGGGCGGCTACACCTTC. It specifies CASSLGGQGGGYTF.